This passage covers 15 T cell receptor beta chains from one sample sequenced in a study of T-cell reconstitution after alpha-beta-depleted transplantation in children. Using unique molecular identifiers, the investigators prepared the TCRbeta library. Each CDR3 protein gets one entry after TCRdb re-called the PCR reads with MiXCR. The sample includes hundreds of thousands of distinct CDR3 sequences, around a tenth seen only once; the top ten take roughly a quarter. The material was peripheral blood, obtained 180 days after TCRalphabeta/CD19-depleted stem cell transplant. Receptor source: a male patient aged 2 to 10 who had a stem cell transplant for chronic granulomatous disease, so the T cells may come from the graft donor.

This chain connects TRBV6-6 to TRBJ1-1; D is perhaps TRBD1 (6 bases). The V gene's germline CDR1 is MNHNY and CDR2 SVGAGI (reference sequence). CDR3 size: 13 residues. V was clipped by 4 bases and J by 3 bases, with 9 bases between them. CDR3 nucleotides: TGTGCCAGCAGTTCAGGGGAATACACTGAAGCTTTCTTT. Translated, it gives CASSSGEYTEAFF.

Ten or more counts support this clonotype. CDR3 DNA sequence: TGTGCCAGCAGCGTGTGGTTTGGGGGGACGGCCGGGGAGCTGTTTTTT. Translated, it gives CASSVWFGGTAGELFF. The chain uses TRBV7-6 and TRBJ2-2, with D perhaps TRBD2 (6 bases). This CDR3 has 16 residues. The V end was cut by 5 bases, the J end by 6 bases, with 19 bases between. Germline CDR1 is SGHVS and CDR2 is FNYEAQ.

Ten or more counts support this clonotype. The chain couples TRBV18 to TRBJ2-6; D might be TRBD1 (5 bases). This CDR3 contains 16 residues. V lost 6 bases, J lost 4 bases, and 16 bases lay in between. CDR1 KGHSH and CDR2 LQKENI come from the germline V gene. The CDR3 sequence: CASSPGHSLGANVLTF. The CDR3 coding sequence is TGTGCCAGCTCTCCTGGACACTCACTGGGGGCCAACGTCCTGACTTTC.

This clonotype was recorded at least ten times. The CDR3 here is CASSLSAGGSKNIQYF. The CDR3 DNA reads TGTGCCAGCAGCTTAAGCGCGGGAGGATCTAAAAACATTCAGTACTTC. This rearrangement joins TRBV7-2 to TRBJ2-4, with 8 bases identical to TRBD2. CDR1 and CDR2 (germline): SGHTA, FQGNSA. The CDR3 has 16 amino acids. V was clipped by 2 bases and J by 4 bases; unmatched bases: 7.

In its sample, this clonotype was seen many times. The rearrangement joins TRBV7-8 to TRBJ1-5, with 8 bases matching TRBD1. This CDR3 spans 16 amino acids. Trimming took 0 bases from V and 7 from J; bases not matched to a gene: 8. Germline V CDR1 and CDR2: SGHVS, FQNEAQ. CDR3 residues: CASSLASAGGGQPQHF. DNA of the CDR3: TGTGCCAGCAGCTTAGCGAGCGCAGGGGGCGGCCAGCCCCAGCATTTT.

This clonotype was detected ten times or more. This chain connects TRBV11-2 to TRBJ2-5; 7 bases fit TRBD2. V was clipped by 6 bases and J by 3 bases; unmatched bases: 7. This CDR3 has 14 residues. The germline CDR1 and CDR2 sequences are SGHAT and FQNNGV. CDR3 in amino acids: CASRKPGGKETQYF. In nucleotides, the CDR3 is TGTGCCAGCAGAAAACCGGGAGGTAAAGAGACCCAGTACTTC.

This clonotype was observed at least ten times. This chain links TRBV20-1 with TRBJ2-5, with 14 positions matching TRBD2. In germline, CDR1 is DFQATT, CDR2 SNEGSKA (reference sequence). The ends lost 6 bases at V and 5 bases at J; junction bases unmatched: 11. The CDR3 has 16 residues. The CDR3 DNA sequence: TGCAGTGCCAAAGGGACTAGCGGGAGCCCCGGGGAGACCCAGTACTTC. Residues: CSAKGTSGSPGETQYF.

Ten or more counts support this clonotype. The CDR3 DNA reads as TGTGCCAGCTCACCCCTCCAAGAGACCCAGTACTTC. Its translation: CASSPLQETQYF. This chain links TRBV18 with TRBJ2-5; unclear D gene. Germline loops: CDR1 KGHSH, CDR2 LQKENI. The CDR3 is 12 residues long. The V end was cut by 3 bases, the J end by 1 base, with 3 bases between.

This clonotype was detected many times. The CDR3 nucleotides read TGTGCCAGCAGTTTAGGTGCAGGGCTGGTTAACGAGCAGTACTTC. Translated: CASSLGAGLVNEQYF. This chain joins TRBV27 and TRBJ2-7; maybe TRBD1 (5 bases). CDR1 is MNHEY and CDR2 is SMNVEV in the germline V gene (reference sequence). The CDR3 has 15 residues. V lost 2 bases and J lost 5, with 16 bases in between.

This clonotype was observed at least ten times. The chain couples TRBV20-1 to TRBJ2-7, with D unresolved. V lost 4 bases, J lost 3 bases, and 10 bases lay in between. Germline CDR1 reads DFQATT; CDR2 reads SNEGSKA (reference sequence). This CDR3 is 12 amino acids long. The CDR3 region has the DNA TGCAGTGCTACCAGGAGTAACTACGAGCAGTACTTC. Translated: CSATRSNYEQYF.

This clonotype was counted at least ten times. This sequence joins TRBV20-1 and TRBJ1-6; the D is unclear. The CDR3 is 14 residues long. The V end was cut by 3 bases, the J end by 7 bases, with 13 bases between. In germline, CDR1 is DFQATT, CDR2 SNEGSKA (reference sequence). The CDR3 protein is CSASRASWNSPLHF. Here the CDR3 DNA reads TGCAGTGCTAGCCGTGCATCTTGGAATTCACCCCTCCACTTT.

This clonotype has just a few counts. The rearrangement links TRBV28 to TRBJ2-5; no reliable D call. From germline, CDR1 is MDHEN and CDR2 SYDVKM. Trimming left V 2 bases short and J 4 bases short, with 14 bases between. The CDR3 has 15 amino acids. DNA for the CDR3: TGTGCCAGCAGTTTACTGGCAGGCCCTCGAGAGACCCAGTACTTC. This sequence encodes CASSLLAGPRETQYF.

This clonotype came up many times. This rearrangement joins TRBV27 to TRBJ2-7; D may be TRBD2 (6 bases). Germline V gene sequence: CDR1 MNHEY, CDR2 SMNVEV (reference sequence). Trimming shortened V by 4 bases and J by 3 bases, and 10 bases separated the two germline ends. The CDR3 covers 13 residues. Here the CDR3 reads CASSSGLHYEQYF. The CDR3 DNA reads as TGTGCCAGCAGTTCGGGACTTCACTACGAGCAGTACTTC.

The J gene is TRBJ1-5, the V gene TRBV12-3 or TRBV12-4; 10 bases fit TRBD1. V lost 1 base and J lost 4; bases outside the gene matches: 4. This CDR3 contains 16 residues. CDR3 bases: TGTGCCAGCAGTTTAGGGGGACAGGGGCCTAATCAGCCCCAGCATTTT. The encoded protein is CASSLGGQGPNQPQHF.

This clonotype was detected many times. The chain combines TRBV12-3 or TRBV12-4 with TRBJ2-7; no clear D gene. This CDR3 comprises 14 residues. The V end was cut by 3 bases, the J end by 3 bases, with 12 bases between. The CDR3 nucleotides are TGTGCCAGCAGTTTGGACGGTATTTACTACGAGCAGTACTTC. Its translation: CASSLDGIYYEQYF.